These T cell receptor beta chains were read from a single sample in a study of blood T cell repertoires in COVID-19. Measured with immunoSEQ multiplex PCR; TCRdb has only the in-frame clones, and not every one. The sample has 100,000 or so clones, 91% seen once; the top ten hold 0.97%. Sequenced input: peripheral blood. These TCRs come from a man aged 55 to 70 with acute or convalescent COVID-19. Each CDR3 is given with its conserved first and last residue. Each record gives: D gene, clone size, J gene, V gene, CDR3 DNA, CDR3 protein. The D gene is left open where the match is weak. A clone size is listed for some rows: how often the clone was seen (once, few, many), or a class if it is expanded.

>TRBD2|once|TRBJ2-5|TRBV19
TGTGCCAGTAGTATAGCCCTAGCGGGTGTCCAGACCCAGTACTTC
CASSIALAGVQTQYF
>TRBD1|-|TRBJ1-1|TRBV5-4
TGTGCCAGCAGCTTGTTAAACAGGGGGGACACTGAAGCTTTCTTT
CASSLLNRGDTEAFF
>-|-|TRBJ2-2|TRBV19
TGTGCCAGTACCCTCCGAGGGGGCACCGGGGAGCTGTTTTTT
CASTLRGGTGELFF
>-|-|TRBJ2-3|TRBV5-1
TGCGCCAGCAGCTTGTGGGGAGAAGGTAGCACCTCTCAGGATACGCAGTATTTT
CASSLWGEGSTSQDTQYF
>TRBD2|-|TRBJ2-2|TRBV19
TGTGCCAGTAGTATAGTTGCGGGAGGAGGTACCGGGGAGCTGTTTTTT
CASSIVAGGGTGELFF
>-|few|TRBJ1-5|TRBV19
TGTGCCAGTAGTCTCGCAGGTGGGAGGGATATTTTTCAGCCCCAGCATTTT
CASSLAGGRDIFQPQHF
>-|-|TRBJ2-1|TRBV7-3
TGTGCCAGCAGCTTCTCTTCCTACAATGAGCAGTTCTTC
CASSFSSYNEQFF
>-|-|TRBJ2-7|TRBV20-1
TGCAGTGCTCACCGGGAATACGAGCAGTACTTC
CSAHREYEQYF
>-|-|TRBJ1-2|TRBV19
TGTGCCAGTAGTAGGAAGGTGGAGGGTGGCTACACCTTC
CASSRKVEGGYTF
>TRBD1|-|TRBJ1-3|TRBV5-1
TGCGCCAGCAGCTCCACAGGGACAGGGCCTGGAAACACCATATATTTT
CASSSTGTGPGNTIYF
>TRBD1|-|TRBJ1-3|TRBV7-8
TGTGCCAGCAAGTGGGACAGGGGATCCGGAAACACCATATATTTT
CASKWDRGSGNTIYF
>TRBD1|-|TRBJ1-1|TRBV6-5
TGTGCCAGCAGTTATGGACAGGGAAAGACTGAAGCTTTCTTT
CASSYGQGKTEAFF
>-|-|TRBJ2-2|TRBV9
TGTGCCAGCAGCACCTCCCTTGGGCTGAACACCGGGGAGCTGTTTTTT
CASSTSLGLNTGELFF
>TRBD1|-|TRBJ1-1|TRBV6-5
TGTGCCAGCAGACCCCCCGGACAGGAGATGGCTTTCTTT
CASRPPGQEMAFF
>TRBD2|-|TRBJ2-1|TRBV28
TGTGCCAGCAGCCGTCTAGCGGGAGGGCCCAATGAGCAGTTCTTC
CASSRLAGGPNEQFF
>-|-|TRBJ2-2|TRBV6-1
TGTGCCAGCAGTGAGCCGGGACTCAACACCGGGGAGCTGTTTTTT
CASSEPGLNTGELFF
>-|-|TRBJ2-1|TRBV10-1
TGCGCCAGCAGTGAGTCTTGGCCAGGTAGTAATGAGCAGTTCTTC
CASSESWPGSNEQFF
>TRBD2|-|TRBJ2-2|TRBV5-1
TGCGCCAGCTCTGGCGGGAGCTACACCGGGGAGCTGTTTTTT
CASSGGSYTGELFF
>-|-|TRBJ1-4|TRBV9
TGTGCCAGCAGCGTAGAAGGGAGGAGTGATGAAAAACTGTTTTTT
CASSVEGRSDEKLFF
>-|-|TRBJ2-2|TRBV7-3
TGTGCCAGCAGCTCCGGGACTGGGCCCTCCGGGGAGCTGTTTTTT
CASSSGTGPSGELFF
>TRBD1|-|TRBJ2-6|TRBV10-2
TGCGCCAGCAGTGACGGGACAGGGGGCTCTGGGGCCAACGTCCTGACTTTC
CASSDGTGGSGANVLTF
>TRBD1|-|TRBJ1-6|TRBV5-1
TGCGCCAGCAGCTTGCGGTCCGGGACAGCTATTCGGCCGGAATCACCCCTCCACTTT
CASSLRSGTAIRPESPLHF
>-|-|TRBJ1-2|TRBV7-2
TGTGCCAGCAGTTTGGATTGGGGGGGTAGTGGCTACACCTTC
CASSLDWGGSGYTF
>-|-|TRBJ1-6|TRBV7-9
TGTGCCAGCAGCACTGTGAGTGGGCTACCCCTCCACTTT
CASSTVSGLPLHF
>TRBD2|many|TRBJ2-1|TRBV18
TGTGCCAGCTCACAGGGACTAGAAGACTACAATGAGCAGTTCTTC
CASSQGLEDYNEQFF
>TRBD1|-|TRBJ1-3|TRBV27
TGTGCCAGCAGTTTAACCGGGACAGTAAACTCTGGAAACACCATATATTTT
CASSLTGTVNSGNTIYF
>-|-|TRBJ1-1|TRBV28
TGTGCCAGCAGTTTAAGGAGAAGATCCACTGAAGCTTTCTTT
CASSLRRRSTEAFF
>-|few|TRBJ1-1|TRBV28
TGTGCCAGCAGTTTATCGGGGGGAGTGAACACTGAAGCTTTCTTT
CASSLSGGVNTEAFF
>-|-|TRBJ1-1|TRBV4-1
TGCGCCAGCAGCCAAGGGGGGCAAATAGAAGCTTTCTTT
CASSQGGQIEAFF
>TRBD1|-|TRBJ1-2|TRBV6-1
TGTGCCAGCAGTGAACGAGACAGGGTGGCCGGCTACACCTTC
CASSERDRVAGYTF
>TRBD1|once|TRBJ2-4|TRBV15
TGTGCCACCAGCAGAGATCAGACAGGGTTAAACATTCAGTACTTC
CATSRDQTGLNIQYF
>TRBD2|-|TRBJ2-5|TRBV14
TGTGCCAGCAGCGGAAGAGGGACTAGGACGTGGGAGACCCAGTACTTC
CASSGRGTRTWETQYF
>-|-|TRBJ1-1|TRBV10-2
TGCGCCAGCAGGAGTTATGGCACTGAAGCTTTCTTT
CASRSYGTEAFF
>-|-|TRBJ1-1|TRBV10-3
TGTGCCATCAGATTCGACCGGGACACTGAAGCTTTCTTT
CAIRFDRDTEAFF
>TRBD2|-|TRBJ2-1|TRBV5-1
TGCGCCAGCAGCCCCACAACCTCTAGCGGGGAGCAGTTCTTC
CASSPTTSSGEQFF
>TRBD1|once|TRBJ1-4|TRBV2
TGTGCCAGCAGTGAATTTTGGACAGGGGGGGAAAAACTGTTTTTT
CASSEFWTGGEKLFF
>-|once|TRBJ1-2|TRBV2
TGTGCCAGCAGTCCCCAGGGGCTGAACTATGGCTACACCTTC
CASSPQGLNYGYTF
>TRBD1|-|TRBJ1-4|TRBV7-9
TGTGCCAGCAGCATACAGGGGGTGGCAACTAATGAAAAACTGTTTTTT
CASSIQGVATNEKLFF
>-|-|TRBJ1-5|TRBV28
TGTGCCAGCAGTTTAAGGGGTGGTGGTCAGCCCCAGCATTTT
CASSLRGGGQPQHF
>-|-|TRBJ1-5|TRBV30
TGTGCCTGGAGTGAGGGGGTACCCCCTCAGCCCCAGCATTTT
CAWSEGVPPQPQHF
>-|-|TRBJ1-3|TRBV3-1/TRBV3-2
TGTGCCAGCAGCCAAGATCGCGGGGTTTTAGGTGGAAACACCATATATTTT
CASSQDRGVLGGNTIYF
>TRBD2|-|TRBJ2-1|TRBV25-1
TGTGCCAGCAGACCTAGCGGGGATTTCAATGAGCAGTTCTTC
CASRPSGDFNEQFF
>-|once|TRBJ1-5|TRBV28
TGTGCCAGCGCTCTAACAGGGATCAGCAATCAGCCCCAGCATTTT
CASALTGISNQPQHF
>-|few|TRBJ1-1|TRBV9
TGTGCCAGCAGCGTAGGCAGGGAGAACACTGAAGCTTTCTTT
CASSVGRENTEAFF
>TRBD2|-|TRBJ2-1|TRBV7-3
TGTGCCAGCAGCCAATCCGGGACTAACAATGAGCAGTTCTTC
CASSQSGTNNEQFF
>TRBD2|-|TRBJ2-1|TRBV19
TGTGCCAGTAGTATAAATCCTAGCGGTTACAATGAGCAGTTCTTC
CASSINPSGYNEQFF
>-|-|TRBJ1-1|TRBV28
TGTGCCAGTATACCCTCAGGGAACACTGAAGCTTTCTTT
CASIPSGNTEAFF
>-|-|TRBJ1-5|TRBV6-1
TGTGCCAGCAGTGAAGTAGTAATCAATCAGCCCCAGCATTTT
CASSEVVINQPQHF
>-|-|TRBJ1-4|TRBV5-1
TGCGCCAGCAGCCCGGAGGCCGCCGCAACTAATGAAAAACTGTTTTTT
CASSPEAAATNEKLFF
>TRBD2|-|TRBJ2-1|TRBV7-3
TGTGCCAGCAGCCGGACTAGCGGGAGTCCCTACAATGAGCAGTTCTTC
CASSRTSGSPYNEQFF
>-|-|TRBJ1-2|TRBV9
TGTGCCAGCAGCGTAGATGGCGGCAGGGGAAGAGAGGGCTACACCTTC
CASSVDGGRGREGYTF
>-|-|TRBJ2-3|TRBV6-5
TGTGCCAGCAGTCTACAGGGTTCGACAGATACGCAGTATTTT
CASSLQGSTDTQYF
>-|-|TRBJ1-2|TRBV19
TGTGCCAGTAGTATATCCCAGGGTGGATTCTATGGCTACACCTTC
CASSISQGGFYGYTF
>-|-|TRBJ1-1|TRBV19
TGTGCCAGTAGTATGAGCAGGGTTCCTGAAGCTTTCTTT
CASSMSRVPEAFF
>-|once|TRBJ1-4|TRBV6-5
TGTGCCAGCTCGGGAACTAATGAAAAACTGTTTTTT
CASSGTNEKLFF